The 25 T cell receptor beta chains below were found in one sample sequenced in a study of T cell clusters in autoimmune cytopenias. One tube held mixed TRB-A and TRB-B primer pools for touch-down PCR. Reprocessing the multiplex PCR reads, TCRdb reports a single entry for every CDR3 protein and omits DNA. Here the sample table reports 2,500 to 3,500 distinct CDR3 sequences. TRB amplification used approximately 270 ng of peripheral blood genomic DNA. The sample consisted of peripheral blood. The receptor set was obtained from a human donor with an autoimmune cytopenia or autoimmune hepatitis (not recorded which).

This chain joins TRBV11-3 and TRBJ2-1; checking the TCRdb D call of TRBD1 is not possible without DNA. This CDR3 is built from 13 residues. Germline CDR1 reads SGHNT; CDR2 reads YENEEA. This chain's CDR3 is CASSSFSGAEQFF.

The chain uses TRBV6-1 and TRBJ1-2; TCRdb picks TRBD1, but there is no DNA to check that call. CDR3 length: 16 amino acids. The germline CDR1 and CDR2 sequences are MNHNS and SASEGT. CDR3 sequence reads: CASSEGVRASNYGYTF.

This clonotype is called medium-sized based on its frequency. The V and J genes are TRBV12-3 or TRBV12-4 and TRBJ2-2. This CDR3 contains 15 residues. CDR3 sequence reads: CASSRVAGNTGELFF.

The rearrangement uses TRBV6-5 and TRBJ1-2; TCRdb's D gene call, TRBD1, goes unchecked for lack of DNA. CDR3 length: 17 amino acids. The V gene's germline CDR1 is MNHEY and CDR2 SVGAGI. The CDR3 here is CASSPPGTGTGNYGYTF.

The chain links TRBV10-3 to TRBJ2-7; no DNA is available, so the TRBD1 call from TCRdb remains unchecked. Germline-derived CDR1 and CDR2 are ENHRY and SYGVKD. The CDR3 sequence is 13 residues long. The CDR3 spells CAIKPGQGVEQYF.

The chain recombines TRBV13 with TRBJ1-2; the D call of TRBD1 rests on TCRdb alone, since no DNA is present to check it. The CDR3 sequence is 16 residues long. CDR1 and CDR2 from the germline V gene are PRHDT and FYEKMQ (reference sequence). The CDR3 reads CASSTGPRTGAFGYTF.

The chain links TRBV6-4 to TRBJ2-1; checking the TCRdb D call of TRBD2 is not possible without DNA. Germline V gene lookup returns CDR1 MRHNA and CDR2 SNTAGT. The CDR3 is 14 amino acids. The CDR3 region is CASSGLAGENEQFF.

Considering frequency, this clonotype is medium-sized. V usage is TRBV15 and J usage is TRBJ2-7; TCRdb proposes TRBD2, but this gene call is untestable without DNA. CDR3 size: 12 residues. The germline CDR1 and CDR2 sequences are LNHNV and YYDKDF (reference sequence). CDR3 in amino acids: CATSRVGEAQYF.

This clonotype is called medium-sized (0.01 to 0.1%) based on its frequency. This chain connects TRBV30 to TRBJ1-6; TCRdb selects TRBD1, and the lack of DNA leaves this call unchecked. CDR1 GTSNPN and CDR2 SVGIG come from the germline V gene (reference sequence). This CDR3 comprises 16 residues. CDR3 protein: CALLPQGASDNSPLHF.

By frequency, this clonotype registers medium-sized. The gene calls are TRBV6-5 and TRBJ2-5; TCRdb's D call of TRBD1 is untestable without DNA. The germline CDR1 and CDR2 sequences are MNHEY and SVGAGI. The CDR3 loop spans 15 amino acids. CDR3 residues: CASSYSGGYQETQYF.

This clonotype is medium-sized by frequency. The chain has TRBV6-5 and TRBJ2-7. There are 12 residues in the CDR3. Germline CDR1 and CDR2: MNHEY and SVGAGI. CDR3 amino acids: CASSISDYEQYF.

This chain links TRBV5-6 with TRBJ1-1. The CDR3 is 14 amino acids. CDR1 and CDR2 (germline): SGHDT, YYEEEE. CDR3 loop: CASSLVPTGTEAFF.

The V and J genes are TRBV10-3 and TRBJ2-2; without DNA, the TCRdb call of TRBD2 cannot be checked. This CDR3 has 15 amino acids. CDR1 and CDR2 (germline): ENHRY, SYGVKD. This CDR3 reads CAIRGLAGGTGELFF.

This clonotype is identified as medium-sized from frequency. The chain joins TRBV11-3 to TRBJ2-5; TCRdb lists TRBD1, though no DNA is available to test this call. The CDR3 runs to 15 residues. The germline CDR1 and CDR2 sequences are SGHNT and YENEEA. The CDR3 sequence: CASSLLTGGVKTQYF. Looking up the rest from reference TRBV11-3 and TRBJ2-5 gives the full variable domain: EAGVVQSPRYKIIEKKQPVAFWCNPISGHNTLYWYLQNLGQGPELLIRYENEEAVDDSQLPKDRFSAERLKGVDSTLKIQPAELGDSAVYLCASSLLTGGVKTQYFGPGTRLLVL.

V gene TRBV13 combines with J gene TRBJ2-1; TCRdb returns TRBD1, unconfirmable since there is no DNA. The CDR3 runs 17 residues. From germline, CDR1 is PRHDT and CDR2 FYEKMQ (reference sequence). CDR3 region: CASSFTRTGSSYNEQFF.

This clonotype is medium-sized by frequency. The chain combines TRBV27 with TRBJ1-2; TCRdb picks TRBD1, but there is no DNA to check that call. Germline V gene lookup returns CDR1 MNHEY and CDR2 SMNVEV (reference sequence). The CDR3 sequence is 14 residues long. The CDR3 is CASSPQGPDMGYTF.

The chain links TRBV6-5 to TRBJ1-2; with no DNA, the TCRdb D assignment of TRBD1 cannot be verified. Germline CDR1 reads MNHEY; CDR2 reads SVGAGI. The CDR3 contains 13 residues. This CDR3 reads CASSYNRAEGYTF.

This clonotype is called medium-sized (0.01 to 0.1%) based on its frequency. V gene TRBV19 combines with J gene TRBJ2-5; TCRdb's D call of TRBD1 is untestable without DNA. This CDR3 is built from 15 residues. The V gene's germline CDR1 is LNHDA and CDR2 SQIVND (reference sequence). CDR3 loop: CASSMGGQNRGTQYF.

By frequency, this clonotype is medium-sized. V usage is TRBV11-3 and J usage is TRBJ2-2; the TRBD1 assignment by TCRdb is unverifiable without DNA. The CDR3 totals 13 residues. Germline CDR1 is SGHNT and CDR2 is YENEEA. CDR3 amino acids: CASSTRQSGELFF.

This clonotype is classed as medium-sized (0.01 to 0.1%) by frequency. The rearrangement uses TRBV27 and TRBJ1-5. The CDR3 length is 13 residues. Germline V gene data show CDR1 as MNHEY and CDR2 as SMNVEV (reference sequence). CDR3 sequence: CASSLELNQPQHF.

This clonotype is medium-sized by frequency. The chain links TRBV29-1 to TRBJ2-2. The germline CDR1 and CDR2 sequences are SQVTM and ANQGSEA. This CDR3 comprises 13 residues. This CDR3 is CSATDPDTGELFF.

This clonotype ranks as medium-sized in terms of frequency. This chain connects TRBV12-3 or TRBV12-4 to TRBJ2-2; the TCRdb D gene call, TRBD1, has no DNA to confirm it. The length of the CDR3 is 14 residues. The CDR3: CASARVGATGELFF.

According to its frequency, this clonotype is medium-sized. The chain combines TRBV29-1 with TRBJ1-2; TCRdb designates TRBD1, a call that cannot be tested without DNA. Germline CDR1 is SQVTM and CDR2 is ANQGSEA. The CDR3 is made up of 13 amino acids. The CDR3: CSAGTGGRDGYTF.

This clonotype is labeled medium-sized based on frequency. The chain carries TRBV27 and TRBJ2-1. The germline V gene encodes CDR1 MNHEY and CDR2 SMNVEV (reference sequence). The CDR3 runs to 15 residues. The CDR3 loop reads CASSSGYSVVNEQFF.

This clonotype is labeled medium-sized based on frequency. V is TRBV11-3 and J is TRBJ2-2. In germline, CDR1 is SGHNT, CDR2 YENEEA. The CDR3 consists of 14 residues. CDR3 protein: CASSLGPVSGELFF. The full variable domain, in which reference TRBV11-3 and TRBJ2-2 provide the parts outside the CDR3, is EAGVVQSPRYKIIEKKQPVAFWCNPISGHNTLYWYLQNLGQGPELLIRYENEEAVDDSQLPKDRFSAERLKGVDSTLKIQPAELGDSAVYLCASSLGPVSGELFFGEGSRLTVL.